Given below is one T cell receptor (beta chain) in context. Its antigen is unidentified. This specimen comes from a study of vaccination effects on CD4 cells after COVID-19. The authors isolated CD4+ T cells after around 10 days of culture. Clones were read by immunoSEQ multiplex PCR, and TCRdb kept only the in-frame ones, dropping some. This repertoire shows around 30,000 clones, 65% found once; its top ten account for less than 10%. Germline CDR1 ENHRY, CDR2 SYGVKD. This CDR3 region has 15 residues. Trimming removed 7 bases from V and 3 bases from J, with 19 bases in between. The sample was CD4+ T cells from PBMCs cultured without peptide, taken before COVID-19 vaccination. This clonotype was obtained from a human donor who received a COVID-19 vaccine. The chain is built from TRBV10-3 and TRBJ2-7; D might be TRBD2 (5 bases). The CDR3 DNA follows: TGTGCCATCACCGCGGGTAGCGCCAGCATCTACGAGCAGTACTTC. It codes for CAITAGSASIYEQYF.